One and the same sample provided the 21 T cell receptor beta chains below, sequenced in a study of cytomegalovirus exposure and HLA in healthy donors. The PCR made use of 60 Vbeta and 13 Jbeta primers. The protocol was immunoSEQ multiplex PCR, while the TCRdb copy is restricted to in-frame clones and leaves out a portion. The table has about 67,000 clones, around 63% seen once. Source material: PBMCs. The receptors derive from a woman aged 25-40 years in good health and CMV-seronegative.

The V and J genes are TRBV7-9 and TRBJ1-4; no firm D call. The CDR3 is made up of 17 amino acids. Germline V CDR1 and CDR2: SEHNR, FQNEAQ (reference sequence). V gave up 1 base and J gave up 7 bases, with 19 bases separating them. In DNA form, the CDR3 reads TGTGCCAGCAGCTTAGATCTCCCTCTCAGCAGGCGTGAAAAACTGTTTTTT. It codes for CASSLDLPLSRREKLFF.

This CDR3 reads CASCSGNPCEQYF. CDR3 in DNA: TGTGCCAGCTGCTCAGGGAACCCGTGCGAGCAGTACTTC. V and J are TRBV11-2 and TRBJ2-7; possibly TRBD1 for D (5 bases). The ends were cut back, 8 bases at V and 6 bases at J, with 17 bases in the middle. This CDR3 region has 13 residues. CDR1 and CDR2 from the germline V gene are SGHAT and FQNNGV.

The chain couples TRBV6-1 to TRBJ2-1, with 12 bases identical to TRBD1. The germline V gene has CDR1 MNHNS and CDR2 SASEGT. The CDR3 spans 16 residues. V lost 4 bases and J lost 5; bases outside the gene matches: 6. CDR3 in amino acids: CASSGGQGAWDNEQFF. The CDR3 nucleotides are TGTGCCAGCAGTGGGGGACAGGGGGCGTGGGACAATGAGCAGTTCTTC.

The chain employs TRBV7-2 and TRBJ2-1; no firm D call. The CDR3 is 16 residues long. CDR1 and CDR2 (germline): SGHTA, FQGNSA. V lost 5 bases, J lost 0 bases, and 14 bases lay in between. CDR3 in amino acids: CASSPSYNPSYNEQFF. The CDR3 coding sequence is TGTGCCAGCAGCCCGTCGTACAATCCCTCCTACAATGAGCAGTTCTTC.

The rearrangement joins TRBV18 to TRBJ1-3; TRBD1 is a possible D gene (5 bases). The germline CDR1 and CDR2 sequences are KGHSH and LQKENI. Trimming pared 6 bases from V and 0 bases from J, leaving 12 bases between. The CDR3 loop spans 15 amino acids. The CDR3 nucleotides are TGTGCCAGCTCGGTCAGGGCGAGCTCTGGAAACACCATATATTTT. Translated: CASSVRASSGNTIYF.

The rearrangement uses TRBV2 and TRBJ1-3; no clear D. This CDR3 has 15 residues. Germline V gene data show CDR1 as SNHLY and CDR2 as FYNNEI. V was pared by 6 bases and J by 0 bases, with 12 bases between. CDR3 in amino acids: CASRDSSISGNTIYF. The CDR3 DNA sequence: TGTGCCAGCAGGGACTCCTCAATCTCTGGAAACACCATATATTTT.

This chain connects TRBV7-6 to TRBJ2-3; TRBD1 aligns across 9 bases. With 5 bases clipped from V and 2 bases from J, the junction kept 5 bases outside the gene matches. Germline lookup yields CDR1 SGHVS and CDR2 FNYEAQ. The CDR3 runs to 15 residues. CDR3 loop: CASSLRTGDTDTQYF. The CDR3 nucleotides are TGTGCCAGCAGCCTTCGGACAGGGGACACAGATACGCAGTATTTT.

The chain uses TRBV6-6 and TRBJ2-3; D is possibly TRBD2 (7 bases). Germline V CDR1 and CDR2: MNHNY, SVGAGI (reference sequence). This CDR3 is built from 15 residues. Trimming stripped 2 bases from V and 2 bases from J, with 11 bases between. As DNA, the CDR3 is TGTGCCAGCAGTTACGCGGGGGCGGACACAGATACGCAGTATTTT. Encoded protein: CASSYAGADTDTQYF.

The rearrangement links TRBV5-5 to TRBJ1-2; perhaps TRBD1 as D (6 bases). CDR1 and CDR2 (germline): SGHKS, YYEKEE (reference sequence). Trimming stripped 2 bases from V and 2 bases from J, with 13 bases between. CDR3 size: 15 residues. The CDR3 DNA sequence: TGTGCCAGCAGCTTTGGACAGCGTTCGAACTATGGCTACACCTTC. Its translation is CASSFGQRSNYGYTF.

The chain recombines TRBV7-9 with TRBJ1-6; D is unclear. The V gene's germline CDR1 is SEHNR and CDR2 FQNEAQ (reference sequence). Trimming pared 5 bases from V and 6 bases from J, leaving 20 bases between. This CDR3 is 17 amino acids long. In DNA form, the CDR3 reads TGTGCCAGCAGCCTAGGGAGGCCGGGCCGGGGTAATTCACCCCTCCACTTT. Its protein product is CASSLGRPGRGNSPLHF.

The chain employs TRBV6-4 and TRBJ2-3; 7 bases line up with TRBD1. The V gene end was trimmed by 6 bases and the J gene end by 1 base; junction bases not matched to a gene: 4. The CDR3 spans 14 residues. Germline V CDR1 and CDR2: MRHNA, SNTAGT. As DNA, the CDR3 is TGTGCCAGCAGGGCCGACAGGGGCACAGATACGCAGTATTTT. Translating gives CASRADRGTDTQYF.

The V call is TRBV29-1, the J call TRBJ1-1, with D perhaps TRBD1 (5 bases). V was shortened by 6 bases and J by 1 base, with 12 bases between the two germline ends. Germline CDR1 SQVTM, CDR2 ANQGSEA. The CDR3 is 13 amino acids. The CDR3 region is CSVQGLRNTEAFF. CDR3 nucleotides: TGCAGCGTCCAGGGACTGAGGAACACTGAAGCTTTCTTT.

V gene TRBV19 combines with J gene TRBJ2-1; D gene unclear. Germline-derived CDR1 and CDR2 are LNHDA and SQIVND (reference sequence). The ends were cut back, 5 bases at V and 6 bases at J, with 11 bases in the middle. The CDR3 is made up of 13 amino acids. For the CDR3, the DNA is TGTGCCAGTAGTGGCGCTTCGGGCAATGAGCAGTTCTTC. It translates to CASSGASGNEQFF.

The rearrangement uses TRBV5-4 and TRBJ2-2; TRBD2 matches at 14 bases. V dropped 4 bases and J dropped 2; count of bases not matched to a gene: 4. This CDR3 is built from 17 residues. Germline V gives CDR1 SGHNT, CDR2 YYREEE (reference sequence). The CDR3 sequence is CASSPGLAGVNTGELFF. As DNA, the CDR3 is TGTGCCAGCAGCCCGGGACTAGCGGGGGTTAACACCGGGGAGCTGTTTTTT. Complete variable domain (other parts from reference TRBV5-4 and TRBJ2-2): ETGVTQSPTHLIKTRGQQVTLRCSSQSGHNTVSWYQQALGQGPQFIFQYYREEENGRGNFPPRFSGLQFPNYSSELNVNALELDDSALYLCASSPGLAGVNTGELFFGEGSRLTVL.

This chain connects TRBV30 to TRBJ1-2, with 7 bases fitting TRBD1. The junction had 2 bases not matched to a gene; V was cut back by 0 bases and J by 7 bases. Looked up from germline, CDR1 is GTSNPN and CDR2 is SVGIG (reference sequence). This CDR3 is 12 amino acids long. The CDR3 nucleotides read TGTGCCTGGAGTGTCACAGGGGTTGGCTACACCTTC. Amino acid sequence: CAWSVTGVGYTF.

V gene TRBV6-5 combines with J gene TRBJ1-2, with 7 bases lining up with TRBD1. This CDR3 is 14 amino acids long. Germline trimming cut 4 bases from V and 5 bases from J; bases unmatched to any gene: 7. CDR1 is MNHEY, CDR2 SVGAGI, per germline. The CDR3 DNA follows: TGTGCCAGCAGTTCGACAGGGAGCGGGTATGGCTACACCTTC. It yields the protein CASSSTGSGYGYTF.

The chain is built from TRBV7-2 and TRBJ1-1, with 8 bases matching TRBD1. The CDR3 spans 13 residues. In germline, CDR1 is SGHTA, CDR2 FQGNSA. The J segment lost 6 bases and the V segment lost 3 bases, leaving 3 bases of the junction unmatched. This chain's CDR3 is CASSLKTGAEAFF. CDR3 DNA: TGTGCCAGCAGCTTGAAGACAGGGGCTGAAGCTTTCTTT.

The rearrangement uses TRBV7-8 and TRBJ2-1; weak D call: TRBD1 (6 bases). Germline V gene sequence: CDR1 SGHVS, CDR2 FQNEAQ. Deletions cut 5 bases from V and 5 bases from J, with 13 bases between. This CDR3 spans 14 amino acids. CDR3 protein: CASSLRQEHNEQFF. DNA of the CDR3: TGTGCCAGCAGCCTACGACAGGAGCACAATGAGCAGTTCTTC.

The rearrangement links TRBV28 to TRBJ2-5, with 9 bases aligning to TRBD2. The V and J ends lost 5 bases and 2 bases, in that order; junction bases with no gene match: 3. Germline V lookup: CDR1 MDHEN, CDR2 SYDVKM. This CDR3 has 14 residues. The CDR3 reads CASSLTSGQETQYF. In nucleotides, the CDR3 is TGTGCCAGCAGTCTAACTAGCGGGCAAGAGACCCAGTACTTC.

The genes are TRBV6-1 and TRBJ2-3, with 15 bases fitting TRBD2. CDR1 is MNHNS, CDR2 SASEGT, per germline. This CDR3 is 14 amino acids long. V lost 7 bases and J lost 8; bases outside the gene matches: 4. CDR3 amino acids: CASNGLAGGGTQYF. CDR3 nucleotides: TGTGCCAGCAATGGACTAGCGGGGGGGGGTACGCAGTATTTT.

The gene calls are TRBV9 and TRBJ1-1; TRBD1 matches at 7 bases. Germline V gives CDR1 SGDLS, CDR2 YYNGEE. Trimming cost V 0 bases and J 4 bases; bases outside gene matches: 9. This CDR3 has 16 residues. The CDR3 DNA is TGTGCCAGCAGCGTAGGAGGGGGCGAGGTGGGCACTGAAGCTTTCTTT. It encodes CASSVGGGEVGTEAFF.